One and the same sample provided the 10 T cell receptor beta chains below, sequenced in a study of blood T cell repertoires in COVID-19. Method: immunoSEQ multiplex PCR; TCRdb's copy keeps in-frame clones and lacks some. This table holds 15,000 to 20,000 clones, 85% to 90% found once. Sequencing used peripheral blood. Receptor source: an elderly woman with COVID-19, enrolled during active disease.

V is TRBV19 and J is TRBJ2-3; 11 bases fit TRBD2. After removal of 1 base from V and 0 bases from J, the junction contained 6 bases not matched to a gene. The CDR3 loop spans 18 amino acids. In germline, CDR1 is LNHDA, CDR2 SQIVND (reference sequence). In DNA, the CDR3 is TGTGCCAGTAGTATAGGACTAGCGGGGAGGGGTAGCACAGATACGCAGTATTTT. It is translated as CASSIGLAGRGSTDTQYF.

The chain recombines TRBV6-5 with TRBJ1-1; unclear D gene. This CDR3 has 13 amino acids. The germline CDR1 and CDR2 sequences are MNHEY and SVGAGI. Trimming removed 2 bases at V and 1 base at J, with 5 bases between. The CDR3 DNA is TGTGCCAGCAGTTACCGGGGGAACACTGAAGCTTTCTTT. Encoded protein: CASSYRGNTEAFF.

The chain carries TRBV12-5 and TRBJ2-3; possible D gene TRBD1, 6 bases. The CDR3 length is 12 residues. The ends were cut back, 6 bases at V and 6 bases at J, with 10 bases in the middle. Germline V gives CDR1 LGHNT, CDR2 FRNRAP. The CDR3 coding sequence is TGTGCTAGTGGCACGGACAGCGATACGCAGTATTTT. Amino acids: CASGTDSDTQYF.

The chain uses TRBV7-8 and TRBJ2-3; 14 bases are a match to TRBD2. The CDR3 runs to 17 residues. The germline CDR1 and CDR2 sequences are SGHVS and FQNEAQ. V dropped 2 bases and J dropped 1; count of bases not matched to a gene: 2. The CDR3 DNA is TGTGCCAGCAGCTTATCGGGACTAGCGGGAGGCACAGATACGCAGTATTTT. Its translation: CASSLSGLAGGTDTQYF.

The chain uses TRBV6-4 and TRBJ1-6; D is ambiguous. Trimming cost V 5 bases and J 1 base, with 12 bases left between them. There are 16 residues in the CDR3. Germline loops: CDR1 MRHNA, CDR2 SNTAGT. CDR3 loop: CASSLEGISYNSPLHF. CDR3 coding DNA: TGTGCCAGCAGTCTGGAGGGAATTTCCTATAATTCACCCCTCCACTTT.

This rearrangement joins TRBV18 to TRBJ1-3, with a weak D call TRBD1 (6 bases). The V and J ends lost 3 bases and 4 bases respectively, with 16 bases between them. This CDR3 is built from 16 residues. The germline gives CDR1 KGHSH, CDR2 LQKENI. In DNA, the CDR3 is TGTGCCAGCTCACCGCCTACAGGGACGGGAGGAAACACCATATATTTT. The encoded protein is CASSPPTGTGGNTIYF.

A note on this clone: Other nucleotide sequences in the sample specify the same CDR3. The CDR3 nucleotides read TGTGCCAGCAGACCCCGAGACAGGGGGAATCAGCCCCAGCATTTT. Its translation is CASRPRDRGNQPQHF. The chain carries TRBV28 and TRBJ1-5; 9 nucleotides align to TRBD1. This CDR3 region has 15 residues. CDR1 is MDHEN and CDR2 is SYDVKM in the germline V gene. V was clipped by 6 bases and J by 4 bases; unmatched bases: 7.

The rearrangement links TRBV29-1 to TRBJ2-5, with a tentative D call TRBD1 (6 bases). The V end lost 4 bases, the J end lost 2 bases, and 11 bases lay between the germline ends. Germline CDR1 reads SQVTM; CDR2 reads ANQGSEA. CDR3 length: 13 residues. The CDR3, as DNA: TGCAGCGTTGTACAGGGACGGCAAGAGACCCAGTACTTC. Residues: CSVVQGRQETQYF.

This sequence joins TRBV19 and TRBJ1-2, with TRBD1 identical over 8 bases. The CDR3 extends over 13 amino acids. CDR1 and CDR2 (germline): LNHDA, SQIVND (reference sequence). The V gene end was trimmed by 3 bases and the J gene end by 6 bases; junction bases not matched to a gene: 3. The CDR3 spells CASSIQDRDGYTF. In DNA, the CDR3 is TGTGCCAGTAGTATTCAGGACAGGGATGGCTACACCTTC.

This sequence joins TRBV2 and TRBJ1-1; D uncertain. The CDR3 length is 17 residues. V shed 4 bases and J shed 0 bases, with 18 bases lying between them. Germline V gene sequence: CDR1 SNHLY, CDR2 FYNNEI. The CDR3 reads CASSGALKVAVNTEAFF. CDR3 coding DNA: TGTGCCAGCAGTGGGGCATTAAAGGTTGCCGTGAACACTGAAGCTTTCTTT. The entire variable domain, with the rest obtained from reference TRBV2 and TRBJ1-1, is as follows: EPEVTQTPSHQVTQMGQEVILRCVPISNHLYFYWYRQILGQKVEFLVSFYNNEISEKSEIFDDQFSVERPDGSNFTLKIRSTKLEDSAMYFCASSGALKVAVNTEAFFGQGTRLTVV.